This T cell receptor beta chain appears in the sequencing data of a study of cytomegalovirus exposure and HLA in healthy donors. Vbeta (60) and Jbeta (13) primers were used in the PCR. Libraries were prepared by immunoSEQ multiplex PCR; TCRdb keeps only in-frame clonotypes and omits some of them. The sample consists of some 130,000 clones, around 73% of them appearing once. Germline V CDR1 and CDR2: MDHEN, SYDVKM. The ends were cut back, 6 bases at V and 4 bases at J, with 12 bases in the middle. This CDR3 spans 14 amino acids. Material for sequencing was PBMCs. The receptor's source is a female donor in good health and CMV-seronegative. V is TRBV28 and J is TRBJ1-4; D gene unclear. The CDR3 DNA follows: TGTGCCAGCAGCTTCTCGGTGCGTAATGAAAAACTGTTTTTT. Protein sequence: CASSFSVRNEKLFF.